This entry lists 15 T cell receptor beta chains sequenced from one sample in a study of T cell repertoires in cytomegalovirus infection. TCRdb re-analysed the reads in MiXCR, keeping a single row per CDR3 protein. The repertoire holds 350,000 to 450,000 distinct CDR3 sequences, with about a sixth as singletons. The specimen was PBMCs. These receptors all stem from a human donor in good health (CMV status not recorded). Some clones in this sample may be carry-over from other donors' samples.

This clonotype was picked up many times. The chain combines TRBV2 with TRBJ2-1; D possibly corresponds to TRBD2 (6 bases). Germline V lookup: CDR1 SNHLY, CDR2 FYNNEI. The CDR3 extends over 16 amino acids. Trimming took 11 bases from V and 3 from J, leaving 23 bases between them. CDR3 DNA: TGTGCCCGCCTAGCGAGTCCCTCTTCCCTCTACAATGAGCAGTTCTTC. This codes for CARLASPSSLYNEQFF. The complete variable domain, with remaining parts taken from reference TRBV2 and TRBJ2-1, reads EPEVTQTPSHQVTQMGQEVILRCVPISNHLYFYWYRQILGQKVEFLVSFYNNEISEKSEIFDDQFSVERPDGSNFTLKIRSTKLEDSAMYFCARLASPSSLYNEQFFGPGTRLTVL.

This clonotype was found many times. The chain employs TRBV7-8 and TRBJ2-1; the match to TRBD2 covers 10 bases. J was trimmed by 7 bases and V by 3 bases; bases with no gene match: 9. The CDR3 length is 16 residues. CDR1 is SGHVS, CDR2 FQNEAQ, per germline. In nucleotides, the CDR3 is TGTGCCAGCAGCTTCCAACCGGGACTAGCGACGAATGAGCAGTTCTTC. This sequence encodes CASSFQPGLATNEQFF.

In this sample, this clonotype turned up a few times. CDR3 loop: CASSPAGGYRRKLFF. The CDR3 DNA reads as TGTGCCAGCAGCCCCGCAGGAGGATACAGACGGAAACTGTTTTTT. J is TRBJ1-4 and V is TRBV27; D unclear. Trimming took off 6 bases at V and 11 bases at J, with 22 bases between the two ends. Germline-derived CDR1 and CDR2 are MNHEY and SMNVEV (reference sequence). This CDR3 region has 15 residues.

This chain joins TRBV18 and TRBJ2-5, with no clear D. CDR3 length: 13 residues. CDR1 is KGHSH, CDR2 LQKENI, per germline. Trimming pared 3 bases from V and 3 bases from J, leaving 8 bases between. This chain's CDR3 is CASSPSREETQYF. Written as DNA, the CDR3 is TGTGCCAGCTCACCCAGCAGAGAAGAGACCCAGTACTTC.

This clonotype was picked up a small number of times. The chain employs TRBV12-3 or TRBV12-4 and TRBJ2-3; D call uncertain. V was shortened by 6 bases and J by 6 bases, with 19 bases between the two germline ends. This CDR3 is 15 amino acids long. The CDR3, as DNA: TGTGCCAGCAGCCAACCGGCGTGGGTCGGGGATACGCAGTATTTT. As protein: CASSQPAWVGDTQYF.

This clonotype has just a few counts. The V and J genes are TRBV10-2 and TRBJ2-3; 11 nucleotides align to TRBD2. V lost 5 bases to trimming and J lost 1 base; unmatched junction nucleotides: 8. This CDR3 is built from 17 residues. Per the germline V gene, CDR1 is WSHSY and CDR2 is SAAADI. The CDR3 region has the DNA TGCGCCAGCAGTTATAGCGGGAGGGCCCGTGGCACAGATACGCAGTATTTT. Protein sequence: CASSYSGRARGTDTQYF.

This clonotype showed up just a few times. One end of the junction is discordant with germline, which a read error may explain. V is TRBV5-4 and J is TRBJ2-1; D not resolved. CDR1 is SGHNT, CDR2 YYREEE, per germline (reference sequence). The CDR3 consists of 11 residues. The CDR3 reads CASGNREERFF. In nucleotides, the CDR3 is TGTGCCAGCGGTAATAGAGAGGAGCGGTTCTTC.

The chain joins TRBV29-1 to TRBJ1-1; D gene unclear. The CDR3 has 10 residues. Trimming pared 7 bases from V and 4 bases from J, leaving 7 bases between. Germline V gene sequence: CDR1 SQVTM, CDR2 ANQGSEA. Here the CDR3 reads CSALVTEAFF. CDR3 DNA sequence: TGCAGCGCCCTGGTCACTGAAGCTTTCTTT.

This chain links TRBV5-5 with TRBJ1-4; 8 positions agree with TRBD1. Germline values: CDR1 SGHKS, CDR2 YYEKEE (reference sequence). This CDR3 comprises 16 residues. J gave up 5 bases and V 1 base, and 7 bases lay outside the gene matches. Written as DNA, the CDR3 is TGTGCCAGCAGCTTGTCCCCGGGACAGGCCAATGAAAAACTGTTTTTT. Encoded protein: CASSLSPGQANEKLFF.

V usage is TRBV20-1 and J usage is TRBJ2-7, with 8 positions matching TRBD2. CDR1 and CDR2 (germline): DFQATT, SNEGSKA (reference sequence). V was clipped by 2 bases and J by 5 bases; unmatched bases: 8. The CDR3 runs to 14 residues. The CDR3 nucleotides read TGCAGTGCTAGACCTCCGGGAGGGAGTCACGAGCAGTACTTC. It is translated as CSARPPGGSHEQYF.

This clonotype was observed a few times. The chain carries TRBV23-1 and TRBJ2-3; 7 positions match TRBD1. TRBV23-1 is annotated as an ORF whose role is uncertain. This CDR3 spans 19 amino acids. V was pared by 0 bases and J by 0 bases, with 12 bases of the junction left unmatched. This CDR3 is CASSQSGDRQGVSTDTQYF. The CDR3 DNA follows: TGCGCCAGCAGTCAATCCGGTGATAGGCAGGGGGTGAGCACAGATACGCAGTATTTT.

Only a few counts were recorded for this clonotype. The V and J genes are TRBV12-5 and TRBJ2-1; 7 positions agree with TRBD1. After removal of 1 base from V and 6 bases from J, the junction contained 9 bases not matched to a gene. The CDR3 runs 16 residues. The germline V gene encodes CDR1 LGHNT and CDR2 FRNRAP. The CDR3 here is CASGLAWDSLSNEQFF. The DNA of the CDR3 is TGTGCTAGTGGTTTGGCTTGGGACAGTTTAAGCAATGAGCAGTTCTTC.

This clonotype appeared a few times. V is TRBV12-3 or TRBV12-4 and J is TRBJ1-5; D is unresolved. Trimming cost V 0 bases and J 5 bases, with 5 bases left between them. The CDR3 loop spans 13 amino acids. This CDR3 is CASSLAYDQPQHF. The CDR3 DNA is TGTGCCAGCAGTTTAGCGTACGATCAGCCCCAGCATTTT.

This clonotype was found many times. J is TRBJ1-2 and V is TRBV11-2; perhaps TRBD1 as D (5 bases). The CDR3 is 13 amino acids. Germline assignment: CDR1 SGHAT and CDR2 FQNNGV. V was pared by 3 bases and J by 2 bases, with 7 bases between. The DNA for the CDR3 is TGTGCCAGCAGCTTGGGGGACAACTATGGCTACACCTTC. This codes for CASSLGDNYGYTF.

Ten or more counts support this clonotype. The rearrangement joins TRBV28 to TRBJ1-5; D call uncertain. Per germline, CDR1 MDHEN and CDR2 SYDVKM. The CDR3 contains 17 residues. V was cut by 3 bases and J by 2 bases, with 17 bases left in between. CDR3 bases: TGTGCCAGCAGTTTTGGCCCGGCGGGGTCTCGCAATCAGCCCCAGCATTTT. Protein: CASSFGPAGSRNQPQHF.